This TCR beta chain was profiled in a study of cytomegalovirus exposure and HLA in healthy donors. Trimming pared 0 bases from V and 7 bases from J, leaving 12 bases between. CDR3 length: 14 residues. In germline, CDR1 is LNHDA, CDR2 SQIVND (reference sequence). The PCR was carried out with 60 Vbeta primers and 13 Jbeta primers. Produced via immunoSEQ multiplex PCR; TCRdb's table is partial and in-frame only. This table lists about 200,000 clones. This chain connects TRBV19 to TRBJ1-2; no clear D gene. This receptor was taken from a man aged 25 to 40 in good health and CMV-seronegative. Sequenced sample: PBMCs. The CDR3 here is CASSIDLGLGGYTF. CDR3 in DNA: TGTGCCAGTAGTATAGATCTGGGCTTGGGTGGCTACACCTTC.